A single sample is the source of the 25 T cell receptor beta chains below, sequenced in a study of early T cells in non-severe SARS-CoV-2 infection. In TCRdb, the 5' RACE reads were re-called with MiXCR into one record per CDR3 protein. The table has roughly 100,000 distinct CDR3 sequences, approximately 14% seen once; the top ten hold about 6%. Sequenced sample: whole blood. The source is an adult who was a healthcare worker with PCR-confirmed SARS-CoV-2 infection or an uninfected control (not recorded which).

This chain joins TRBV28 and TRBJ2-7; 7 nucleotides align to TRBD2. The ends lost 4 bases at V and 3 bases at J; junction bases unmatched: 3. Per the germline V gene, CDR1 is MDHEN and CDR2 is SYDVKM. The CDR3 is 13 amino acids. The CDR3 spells CASSSGGIYEQYF. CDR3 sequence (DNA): TGTGCCAGCAGTTCCGGGGGGATCTACGAGCAGTACTTC.

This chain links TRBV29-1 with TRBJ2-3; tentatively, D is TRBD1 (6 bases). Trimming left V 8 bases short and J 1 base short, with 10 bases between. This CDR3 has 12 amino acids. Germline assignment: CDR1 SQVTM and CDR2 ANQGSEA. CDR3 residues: CSMRTGTDTQYF. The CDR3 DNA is TGCAGCATGAGGACAGGCACAGATACGCAGTATTTT.

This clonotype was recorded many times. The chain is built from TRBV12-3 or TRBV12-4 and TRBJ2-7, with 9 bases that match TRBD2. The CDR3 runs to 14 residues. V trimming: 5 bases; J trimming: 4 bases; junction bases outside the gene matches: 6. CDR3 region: CASSIGTSLYEQYF. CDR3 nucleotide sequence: TGTGCCAGCAGTATCGGGACTAGCCTGTACGAGCAGTACTTC.

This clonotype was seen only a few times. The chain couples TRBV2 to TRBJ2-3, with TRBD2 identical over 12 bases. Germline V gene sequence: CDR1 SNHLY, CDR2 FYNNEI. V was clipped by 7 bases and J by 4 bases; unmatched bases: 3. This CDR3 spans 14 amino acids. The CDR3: CASTGLAGADTQYF. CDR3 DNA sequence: TGTGCCAGCACGGGACTAGCGGGTGCAGATACGCAGTATTTT.

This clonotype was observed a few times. The DNA for the CDR3 is TGCGCCAGCAGCCAAGTTCCCTCTAGCGGGGATTACGAGCAGTACTTC. As protein: CASSQVPSSGDYEQYF. J is TRBJ2-7 and V is TRBV4-1, with 9 positions matching TRBD2. The CDR3 runs to 16 residues. Germline values: CDR1 MGHRA, CDR2 YSYEKL. Trimming at V came to 1 base and at J to 4 bases, leaving 8 bases not matched to a gene.

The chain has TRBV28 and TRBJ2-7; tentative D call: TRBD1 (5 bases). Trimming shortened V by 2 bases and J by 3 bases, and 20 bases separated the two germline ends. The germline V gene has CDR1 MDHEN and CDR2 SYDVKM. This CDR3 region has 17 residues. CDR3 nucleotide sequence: TGTGCCAGCAGTTTACCGGCCCGGAGCAGGGAAAACTACGAGCAGTACTTC. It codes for CASSLPARSRENYEQYF.

The DNA for the CDR3 is TGCAGTGCTCCCCTAAGGAGAGGTACCGGAGAGACCCAGTACTTC. It encodes CSAPLRRGTGETQYF. The genes are TRBV20-1 and TRBJ2-5; no definite D call. Per the germline V gene, CDR1 is DFQATT and CDR2 is SNEGSKA (reference sequence). The V end lost 5 bases, the J end lost 4 bases, and 20 bases lay between the germline ends. The length of the CDR3 is 15 residues.

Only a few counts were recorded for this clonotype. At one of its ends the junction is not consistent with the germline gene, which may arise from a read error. In nucleotides, the CDR3 is TGTGCCAGCAGCTTAGAGGAGGGGGGACAGCCGGAATTC. Residues: CASSLEEGGQPEF. V is TRBV7-6 and J is TRBJ2-7; a weak D match, TRBD1 (7 bases). CDR1 and CDR2 from the germline V gene are SGHVS and FNYEAQ. The length of the CDR3 is 13 residues. The full variable domain, its missing parts supplied by reference TRBV7-6 and TRBJ2-7, is GAGVSQSPRYKVTKRGQDVALRCDPISGHVSLYWYRQALGQGPEFLTYFNYEAQQDKSGLPNDRFSAERPEGSISTLTIQRTEQRDSAMYRCASSLEEGGQPEFGPGTRLTVT.

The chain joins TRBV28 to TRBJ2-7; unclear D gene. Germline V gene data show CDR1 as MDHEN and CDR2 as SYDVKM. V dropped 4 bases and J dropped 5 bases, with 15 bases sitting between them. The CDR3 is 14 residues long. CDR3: CASSSIRNLNEQYF. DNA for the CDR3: TGTGCCAGCAGTTCTATCAGAAACTTGAACGAGCAGTACTTC.

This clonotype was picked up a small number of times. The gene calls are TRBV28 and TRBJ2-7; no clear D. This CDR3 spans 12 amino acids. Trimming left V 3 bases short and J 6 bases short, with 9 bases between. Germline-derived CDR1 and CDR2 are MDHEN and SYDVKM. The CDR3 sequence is CASSLGRFEQYF. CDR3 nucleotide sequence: TGTGCCAGCAGTTTGGGTAGGTTCGAGCAGTACTTC. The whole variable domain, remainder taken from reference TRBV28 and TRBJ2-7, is DVKVTQSSRYLVKRTGEKVFLECVQDMDHENMFWYRQDPGLGLRLIYFSYDVKMKEKGDIPEGYSVSREKKERFSLILESASTNQTSMYLCASSLGRFEQYFGPGTRLTVT.

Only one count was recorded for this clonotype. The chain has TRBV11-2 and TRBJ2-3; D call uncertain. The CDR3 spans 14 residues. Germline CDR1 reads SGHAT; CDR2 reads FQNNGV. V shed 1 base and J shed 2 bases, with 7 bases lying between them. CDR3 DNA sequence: TGTGCCAGCAGCTTAGGAGGTACCACAGATACGCAGTATTTT. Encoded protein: CASSLGGTTDTQYF.

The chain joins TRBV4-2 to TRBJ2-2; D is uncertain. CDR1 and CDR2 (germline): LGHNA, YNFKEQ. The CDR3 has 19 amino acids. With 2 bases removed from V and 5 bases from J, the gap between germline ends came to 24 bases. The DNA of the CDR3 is TGTGCCAGCAGCCAAAATTTGGTGGGGTCAGGAACTAAGACCGGGGAGCTGTTTTTT. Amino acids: CASSQNLVGSGTKTGELFF.

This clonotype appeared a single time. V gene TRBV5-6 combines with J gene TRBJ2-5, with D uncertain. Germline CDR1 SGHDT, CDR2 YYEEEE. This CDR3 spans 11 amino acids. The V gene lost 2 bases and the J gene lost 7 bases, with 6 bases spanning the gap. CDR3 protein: CASSFQRTQYF. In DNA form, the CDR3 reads TGTGCCAGCAGCTTCCAACGGACCCAGTACTTC.

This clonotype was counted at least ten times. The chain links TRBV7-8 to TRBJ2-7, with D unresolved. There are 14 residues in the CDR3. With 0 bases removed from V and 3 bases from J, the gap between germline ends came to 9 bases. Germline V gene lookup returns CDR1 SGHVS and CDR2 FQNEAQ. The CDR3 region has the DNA TGTGCCAGCAGCTTAGCGCTACAAGGCTACGAGCAGTACTTC. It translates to CASSLALQGYEQYF.

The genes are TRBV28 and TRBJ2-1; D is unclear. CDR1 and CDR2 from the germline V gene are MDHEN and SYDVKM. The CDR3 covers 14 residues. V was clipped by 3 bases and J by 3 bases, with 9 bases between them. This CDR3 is CASSLPSFYNEQFF. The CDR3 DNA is TGTGCCAGCAGTTTGCCTAGTTTCTACAATGAGCAGTTCTTC. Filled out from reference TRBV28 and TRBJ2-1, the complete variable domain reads DVKVTQSSRYLVKRTGEKVFLECVQDMDHENMFWYRQDPGLGLRLIYFSYDVKMKEKGDIPEGYSVSREKKERFSLILESASTNQTSMYLCASSLPSFYNEQFFGPGTRLTVL.

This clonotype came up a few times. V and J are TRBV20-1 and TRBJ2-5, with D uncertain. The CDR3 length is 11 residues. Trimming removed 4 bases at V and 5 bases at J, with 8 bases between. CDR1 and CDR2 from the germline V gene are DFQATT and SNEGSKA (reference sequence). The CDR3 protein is CSAIRTETQYF. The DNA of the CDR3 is TGCAGTGCTATACGGACCGAGACCCAGTACTTC.

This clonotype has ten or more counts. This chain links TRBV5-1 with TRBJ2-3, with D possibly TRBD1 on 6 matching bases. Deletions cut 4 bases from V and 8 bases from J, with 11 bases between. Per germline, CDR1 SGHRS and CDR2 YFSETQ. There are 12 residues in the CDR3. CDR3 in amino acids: CASSLEGGTQYF. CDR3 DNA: TGCGCCAGCAGCCTGGAAGGGGGTACGCAGTATTTT.

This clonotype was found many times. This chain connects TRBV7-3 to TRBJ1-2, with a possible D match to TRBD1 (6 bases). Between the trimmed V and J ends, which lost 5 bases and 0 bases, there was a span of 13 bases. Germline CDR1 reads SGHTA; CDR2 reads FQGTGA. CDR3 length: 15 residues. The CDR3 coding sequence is TGTGCCAGCAGCCTGGACAGCGCCGCTAACTATGGCTACACCTTC. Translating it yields CASSLDSAANYGYTF.

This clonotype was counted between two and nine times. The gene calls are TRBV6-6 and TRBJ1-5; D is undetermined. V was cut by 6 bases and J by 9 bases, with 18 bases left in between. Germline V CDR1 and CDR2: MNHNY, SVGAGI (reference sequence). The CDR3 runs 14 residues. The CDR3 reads CASRTDGSTWPQHF. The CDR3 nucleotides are TGTGCCAGCAGGACGGACGGTTCAACGTGGCCCCAGCATTTT.

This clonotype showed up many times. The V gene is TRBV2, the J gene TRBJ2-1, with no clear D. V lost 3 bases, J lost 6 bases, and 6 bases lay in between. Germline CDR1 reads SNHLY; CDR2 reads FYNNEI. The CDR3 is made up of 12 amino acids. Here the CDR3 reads CASSDPGNEQFF. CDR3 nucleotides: TGTGCCAGCAGTGATCCCGGCAATGAGCAGTTCTTC.

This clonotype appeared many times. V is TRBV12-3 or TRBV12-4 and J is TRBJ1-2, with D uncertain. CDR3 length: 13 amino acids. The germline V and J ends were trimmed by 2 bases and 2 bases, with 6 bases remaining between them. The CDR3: CASSLLENYGYTF. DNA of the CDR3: TGTGCCAGCAGTTTATTGGAGAACTATGGCTACACCTTC.

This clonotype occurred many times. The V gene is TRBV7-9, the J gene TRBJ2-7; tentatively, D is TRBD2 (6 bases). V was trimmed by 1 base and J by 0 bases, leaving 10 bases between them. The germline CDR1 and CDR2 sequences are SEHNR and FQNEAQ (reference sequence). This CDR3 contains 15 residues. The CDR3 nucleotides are TGTGCCAGCAGCTTAGGCGGGGCTAGCTCCTACGAGCAGTACTTC. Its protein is CASSLGGASSYEQYF.

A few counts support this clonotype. The CDR3 nucleotides are TGTGCCATCAGTGAGCGGGGACAGGGGGCTGCCCCCACTGAAGCTTTCTTT. Residues: CAISERGQGAAPTEAFF. The chain carries TRBV10-3 and TRBJ1-1; 12 bases fit TRBD1. V lost 2 bases to trimming and J lost 4 bases; unmatched junction nucleotides: 8. From germline, CDR1 is ENHRY and CDR2 SYGVKD. The CDR3 is made up of 17 amino acids.

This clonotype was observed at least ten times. The CDR3 DNA follows: TGTGCCAGCAGCTTAGGGTCGAACACCGGGGAGCTGTTTTTT. Protein product: CASSLGSNTGELFF. The chain carries TRBV7-8 and TRBJ2-2; no clear D. Trimming left V 1 base short and J 0 bases short, with 3 bases between. The CDR3 is made up of 14 amino acids. CDR1 SGHVS and CDR2 FQNEAQ come from the germline V gene.

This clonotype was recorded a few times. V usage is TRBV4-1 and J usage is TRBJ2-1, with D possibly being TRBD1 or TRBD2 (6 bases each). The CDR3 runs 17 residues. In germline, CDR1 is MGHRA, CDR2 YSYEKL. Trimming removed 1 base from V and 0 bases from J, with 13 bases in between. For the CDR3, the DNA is TGCGCCAGCAGCCAAGGGGGGGCACTAACCTCCTACAATGAGCAGTTCTTC. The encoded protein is CASSQGGALTSYNEQFF.